This note documents a single T cell receptor (beta chain) sequence. Antigen: not known. Repertoires were generated with immunoSEQ multiplex PCR, while TCRdb's copy carries only in-frame clones and drops some. The sample lists about 25,000 clones, under 95% occurring once. The time point denotes: roughly 12 months of natalizumab therapy. This CDR3 has 15 residues. The source of the sample is a study of multiple sclerosis patients with progressive multifocal leukoencephalopathy. Points from the study as a whole: Lower normalized Shannon entropy suggested reduced TRB diversity in most PML patients.

This sequence joins TRBV21-1 and TRBJ1-5. TRBV21-1 is listed as a pseudogene. This sequence was found in a man aged 25 to 40 with multiple sclerosis. Sequences were derived from PBMCs, sampled from a patient treated with natalizumab. The CDR3 region has the DNA TGTGCCAGCAGCAAAGGCCGGGTTAGCAATCAGCCCCAGCATTTT. It is translated as CASSKGRVSNQPQHF.